This entry is about one T cell receptor beta chain. The data originate from a study of cytomegalovirus exposure and HLA in healthy donors. The PCR made use of 60 Vbeta and 13 Jbeta primers. Method: immunoSEQ multiplex PCR; TCRdb's copy keeps in-frame clones and lacks some. The data hold some 120,000 clones, with roughly 69% observed a single time. The sequenced material came from PBMCs. This receptor was identified in a woman aged 40 to 50 in good health and CMV-seropositive.

The CDR3 reads CASSIGVQPQHF. The CDR3 DNA is TGTGCCAGTAGTATAGGCGTTCAGCCCCAGCATTTT. V gene TRBV19 combines with J gene TRBJ1-5; the D is unclear. V was pared by 1 base and J by 6 bases, with 4 bases between. Germline loops: CDR1 LNHDA, CDR2 SQIVND (reference sequence). This CDR3 spans 12 amino acids.